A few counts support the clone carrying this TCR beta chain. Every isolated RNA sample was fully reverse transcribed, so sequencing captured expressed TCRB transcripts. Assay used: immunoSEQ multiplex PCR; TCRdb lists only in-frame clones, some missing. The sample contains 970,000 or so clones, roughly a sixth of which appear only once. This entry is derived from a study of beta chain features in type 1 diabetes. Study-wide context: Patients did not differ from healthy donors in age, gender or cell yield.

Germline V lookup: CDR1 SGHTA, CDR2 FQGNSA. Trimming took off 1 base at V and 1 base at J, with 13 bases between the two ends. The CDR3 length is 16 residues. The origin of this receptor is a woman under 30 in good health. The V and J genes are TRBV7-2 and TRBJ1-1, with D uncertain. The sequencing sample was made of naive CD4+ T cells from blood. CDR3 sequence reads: CASSLGAPGENTEAFF. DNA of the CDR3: TGTGCCAGCAGCTTAGGCGCCCCCGGTGAGAACACTGAAGCTTTCTTT.